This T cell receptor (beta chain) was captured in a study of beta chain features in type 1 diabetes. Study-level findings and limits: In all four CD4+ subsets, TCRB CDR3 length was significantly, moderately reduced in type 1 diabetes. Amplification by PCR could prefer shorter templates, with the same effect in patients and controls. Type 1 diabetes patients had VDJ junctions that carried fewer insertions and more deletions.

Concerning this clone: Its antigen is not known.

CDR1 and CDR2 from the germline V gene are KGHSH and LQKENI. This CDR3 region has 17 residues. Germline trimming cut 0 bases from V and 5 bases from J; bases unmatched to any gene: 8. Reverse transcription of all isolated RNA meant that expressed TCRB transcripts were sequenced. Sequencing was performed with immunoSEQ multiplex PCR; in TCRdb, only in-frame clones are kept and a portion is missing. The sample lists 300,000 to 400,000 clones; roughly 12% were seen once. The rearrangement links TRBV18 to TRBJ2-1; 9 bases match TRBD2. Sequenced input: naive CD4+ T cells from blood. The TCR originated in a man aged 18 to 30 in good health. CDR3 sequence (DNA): TGTGCCAGCTCACCACCGGGACTAGCAATTCGTCACAATGAGCAGTTCTTC. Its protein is CASSPPGLAIRHNEQFF.